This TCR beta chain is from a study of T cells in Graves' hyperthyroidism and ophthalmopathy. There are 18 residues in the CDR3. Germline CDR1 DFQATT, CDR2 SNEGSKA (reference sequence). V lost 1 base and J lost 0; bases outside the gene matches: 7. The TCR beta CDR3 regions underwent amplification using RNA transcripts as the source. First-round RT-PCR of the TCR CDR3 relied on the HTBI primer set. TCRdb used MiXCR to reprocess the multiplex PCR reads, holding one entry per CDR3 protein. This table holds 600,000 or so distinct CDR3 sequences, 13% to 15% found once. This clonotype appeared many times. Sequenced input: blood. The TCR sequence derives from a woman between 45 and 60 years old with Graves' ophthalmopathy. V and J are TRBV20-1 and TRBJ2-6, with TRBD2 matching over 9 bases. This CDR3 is CSARGGSGSDSGANVLTF. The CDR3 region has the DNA TGCAGTGCTAGAGGGGGTAGCGGGAGCGACTCTGGGGCCAACGTCCTGACTTTC.